This T cell receptor (beta chain) was captured by sequencing in a study of T cell clusters in autoimmune cytopenias. Findings and caveats of the study: TRB repertoire shifts in secondary cytopenia and chronic lymphocytic leukemia mostly reflected lymphoma, not autoimmunity. The cluster-lack signature was not seen for secondary cytopenia versus chronic lymphocytic leukemia. The T cell clusters were defined only in silico, without experimental functional validation. Physiological T cell clusters of healthy donors were apparently absent in primary autoimmune cytopenia patients.

CDR1 and CDR2 (germline): MNHEY, SMNVEV (reference sequence). The CDR3 totals 15 residues. This clonotype is medium-sized by frequency. The antigen is undetermined. Each sample's input was 250 ng genomic DNA, some 40,000 genome equivalents. TRB rearrangements were amplified by touch-down multiplex PCR with mixed TRB-A/B primers. TCRdb re-analyzed the multiplex PCR reads; it lists each CDR3 protein once, without DNA. This sample's table has about 7,500 distinct CDR3 sequences. Material for sequencing was peripheral blood. This receptor was obtained from a human donor with an autoimmune cytopenia or autoimmune hepatitis (not recorded which). The gene calls are TRBV27 and TRBJ2-7. The chain's CDR3 is CASSLSGFNSYEQYF.